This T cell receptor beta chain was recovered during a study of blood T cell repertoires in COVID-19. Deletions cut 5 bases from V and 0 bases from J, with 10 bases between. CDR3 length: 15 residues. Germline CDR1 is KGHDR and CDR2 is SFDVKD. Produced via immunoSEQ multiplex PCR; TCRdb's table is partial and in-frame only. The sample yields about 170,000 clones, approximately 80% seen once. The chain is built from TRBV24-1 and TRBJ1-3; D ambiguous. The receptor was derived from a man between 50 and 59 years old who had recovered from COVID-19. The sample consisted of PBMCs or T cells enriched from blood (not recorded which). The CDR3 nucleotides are TGTGCCACCAGTGCACGGGATTCCTCTGGAAACACCATATATTTT. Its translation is CATSARDSSGNTIYF.